This T cell receptor beta chain was obtained from a study of cytomegalovirus exposure and HLA in healthy donors (dated by TCRdb to the late 2010s). Notes on the research overall: An earlier analysis of 587 of the donors reported 276 Gb of sequence data and around 110 million unique TCR beta sequences obtained from roughly 180 million T cells. Approximately 300 gigabases of sequencing data and around 90 million unique TCR sequences made up an early release that covered under 750 HLA-typed donors. Of the 398 genotyped donors, 81% were placed in the genetic ancestry cluster associated with self-reported Caucasian donors. The study aimed to test whether cataloging public T cell receptors could reveal signatures of past pathogen exposure. The T cell repertoires of some 700 subjects were profiled by immunosequencing and related to cytomegalovirus serostatus. Along with the roughly 670-subject first cohort, a separate validation cohort of over 90 different subjects was used. To predict cytomegalovirus infection status, the study brought together high-throughput TCR immunosequencing, statistical association of individual TCRs with disease status, and machine learning. To study patterns of TCR occurrence, a later analysis re-analyzed previously published TCR beta repertoires from 666 donors and added high-resolution HLA genotyping. The later analysis used no new phenotypic data to find candidate immune exposures, relying instead on TCR beta sequences and their occurrence across donors. In an earlier analysis of 500 to 650 of the donors, high-throughput TCR beta sequencing was used to judge whether each TCR beta V gene segment behaved as functional or pseudogenic. Donor age, sex, ethnicity and CMV serostatus were compiled together with the repertoire data. A later genetic analysis used genome-wide SNP genotypes for 398 of the 666 donors, treating that subset as a discovery cohort. Every discovery cohort repertoire had been produced on one sequencing platform. Class I and class II HLA loci were covered by the typing at four-digit resolution. The number of typed donors differed by locus: about 620-640 for A, B, C, DRB1 and DQB1; approximately 540 for DQA1; around 580 for DPA1; and about 450 for DPB1. Because of strong linkage in the cohort, four to six DR-DQ haplotypes were treated as single units for association and clustering. Across under 500 genotyped donors of the cohort, an average of about 240,000 unique TCR beta nucleotide sequences per donor were sequenced, and 15% to 20% of those sequences were non-productive. Study-wide conclusions, independent of this receptor: An association between a missense DCLRE1C variant and V-gene and J-gene trimming of TCR beta chains was found in a later genetic analysis and replicated in an independent cohort. In an earlier analysis of 587 of the donors, most TCR beta V segments appeared in productive rearrangements about 90% or about 30% of the time, broadly matching IMGT annotations. The cohort was sequenced for TCR beta chains only, and without alpha or paired-chain data the features that could be detected were limited. A later analysis associated roughly 17,000 TCR beta sequences with specific HLA alleles at a false discovery rate of 0.05. For the cohort, immune exposure information was limited to CMV serostatus. A later analysis found that TCR association rates varied across HLA loci, with DRB1 alleles showing the most associated TCRs and HLA-C alleles the fewest. A later analysis found that HLA-associated TCR beta chains were more clonally expanded and had lower generation probabilities than equally common non-associated chains. Because counts were too low, roughly 16 rarely observed V segments, including chromosome 9 orphons, were left out of the earlier analysis of some 640 of the donors. Because HLA typing was missing for some donors at each locus, association tests included only the typed subset. A further reported finding was that TCR beta sequences accurately predicted the HLA-A and HLA-B alleles for most subjects in the first cohort. According to a later genetic analysis, donors in an Asian-associated ancestry cluster had fewer N-insertions in productive TCRs than the approximately 630-donor mean. The authors suggested that the approach could potentially be generalized to other disease states and immunological phenotypes. Strong co-occurrence of HLA alleles, especially DR and DQ, made assigning TCR associations to individual alleles difficult. Roughly uniform sequencing depth across donors was assumed in presence/absence analyses, although this assumption may not hold. The classifier was reported to diagnose cytomegalovirus status with high specificity and sensitivity in both the original and validation cohorts. The study listed 150 to 200 TCR beta chains as associated with cytomegalovirus. Some IMGT-functional V segments, including TRBV6-2 and TRBV6-3, could not be told apart with the 87-base-pair reads, so those segments were excluded. Correlated functional status among segregating V segments might be attributable to linkage disequilibrium, but an unknown experimental factor could not be ruled out. In vitro tests confirmed that a few of the cytomegalovirus-associated TCR beta chains recognize cytomegalovirus antigens. According to a later analysis, most CMV-associated TCR beta chains appeared to be HLA-restricted, and the HLA associations seemed to be driven largely by CMV exposure. Most TCR sequences were seen in very few donors, while some public TCRs were found in many individuals. A group of highly shared sequence variants was considered likely to be a technical artifact of the sequencing pipeline. In a later analysis, several top co-occurrence clusters were reported to appear linked to parvovirus B19, influenza, CMV and Epstein-Barr virus.

The cohort consisted of hundreds of healthy bone marrow donors. All cohort members were sampled while nominally healthy, although unrecorded immune exposures were likely present. The donor was CMV seropositive and belonged to the group of some 290 seropositive cohort members. Each donor provided a peripheral blood sample, and peripheral blood mononuclear cells were used for TCR beta sequencing. The Qiagen DNeasy Blood Extraction Kit was used to extract genomic DNA from the blood cell samples. In regard to this clone: Its cognate antigen has yet to be identified. The input lacks base qualities; no much larger clone sits a single base away.

The germline V gene sets CDR1 to SNHLY and CDR2 to FYNNEI. The CDR3 sequence holds 14 residues, the cysteine and phenylalanine included. The read is trimmed to its CDR3 DNA, 42 bases read in frame from base 1. V and J are trimmed by 7 bases and 3 bases, and the gene matches miss 2 bases of the junction. Library generation was performed with the immunoSEQ multiplex PCR assay. The multiplex PCR relied on a mix of 60 forward primers for TCR Vbeta segments and 13 reverse primers for TCR Jbeta segments. The CDR3 region of rearranged TCR beta genes was amplified from genomic DNA with a multiplex PCR assay. Amplified TCR beta libraries were sequenced as 87-base-pair reads on the Illumina HiSeq System. Per the source publication's procedure: A later analysis tallied 75 million to 85 million unique TCR beta chains across the 666 repertoires, and around 10 million of those chains were shared by two or more donors. A nearest-neighbor algorithm error-corrected the raw reads and collapsed the reads into unique sequences, merging closely related sequences to remove PCR and sequencing errors. CDR3 sequences were aligned to IMGT reference sequences to assign V, D and J gene segments. For a sequence to be retained, a match of at least six nucleotides to both a V gene segment and a J gene segment was required. A rearrangement was called productive if the CDR3 had no stop codons and remained in frame with V and J, and every other rearrangement was called non-productive. Following IMGT convention, CDR3 was defined as the stretch from the second conserved V-encoded cysteine to the conserved J-encoded phenylalanine. The earlier analysis of more than 450 of the donors excluded sequences that lacked an unambiguous match to a single V gene segment. In an earlier analysis of more than 500 of the donors, a V segment was called functional when productive rearrangements were above 56.7%, and segregating when the standard deviation between donors exceeded 5%. A statistical classification framework was built for diagnosing cytomegalovirus status from the catalog of TCR beta chain sequences. In a later analysis, V and J genes were assigned by comparing TCR nucleotide sequences against IMGT/GENE-DB human TR gene sequences. In a later analysis, CDR3 sequences and most-parsimonious VDJ recombination scenarios were assigned using the TCRdist pipeline. A later analysis defined each TCR beta chain by its CDR3 amino acid sequence plus V-gene family, and excluded reads lacking a unique V-gene family. In a later analysis, 500 to 650 highly shared, low-generation-probability nucleotide sequences were removed to address suspected cross-contamination and a sequencing artifact. In a later analysis, a clonal expansion index for each public chain was calculated from normalized within-repertoire ranks of inferred template counts. In a later analysis, generation probabilities were computed using a VDJ recombination model fitted to out-of-frame rearrangements, and the results were checked against IGoR. A later analysis scored TCR-TCR, TCR-HLA and TCR-CMV co-occurrence with hypergeometric tests, applying a repertoire-size bias correction to TCR pairs. In a later analysis, false discovery rates were estimated by permuting HLA or CMV assignments 20 times. In a later analysis, co-occurring TCRs were grouped with DBSCAN, and TCRdist sequence similarity was added when clustering was performed within HLA-allele-positive subsets. Repertoires with fewer than 30,000 or more than 120,000 public chains were left out of co-occurrence clustering, as were about 5 repertoires with anomalous nucleotide sharing. Here the immuneACCESS table is served through TCRdb, limited to in-frame sequences with V and J called. Missing clones are a known gap in these copies; in checked studies unresolved V genes cover under half, and the rest lacks a known reason. V and J calls and clone size are copied from that table; D and trimming were computed from the DNA. The sample includes 170,000 or so clones, with around 80% observed a single time. Of the sample, around 7.3% falls within the top ten clones.

The specimen sequenced was PBMCs. In this chain, TRBV2 is recombined with TRBJ2-1, with 11 bases matching TRBD2. The receptor's source is a man aged 25-45 years in good health and CMV-seropositive. The CDR3 protein sequence reads: CASKGLADYNEQFF. The nucleotide sequence reads as follows: TGTGCCAGCAAGGGACTAGCGGACTACAATGAGCAGTTCTTC.